What follows are 3 T cell receptor beta chains derived from one specimen sequenced in a study of regulatory T cells in long-lasting Graves disease. Researchers made TCR beta libraries by using iRepertoire HTBI primers and running Arm-PCR on CDR3 regions. A single record per CDR3 protein comes from TCRdb applying MiXCR to the multiplex PCR reads. The data show 450,000 to 600,000 distinct CDR3 sequences, under 20% seen once. Indicated time point: newly diagnosed GD, antithyroid drugs for less than 3 months. Extracted PBMC RNA gave rise to the TCR library. The same data also went into a second study, on T cells in Graves' hyperthyroidism and ophthalmopathy.

The input for sequencing was peripheral blood mononuclear cells (PBMCs), taken at new diagnosis, from a patient treated with antithyroid drugs. These receptors were taken from a man aged 35-49 years with Graves disease.

This chain connects TRBV19 to TRBJ2-7, with D maybe TRBD2 (5 bases). The CDR3 is made up of 20 amino acids. V lost 1 base and J 0 bases, leaving 25 bases between the germline ends. In germline, CDR1 is LNHDA, CDR2 SQIVND (reference sequence). As DNA, the CDR3 is TGTGCCAGTAGTATAGGTCCGACTCTCGAGGGTACAGCGGTCTCCTACGAGCAGTACTTC. This translates into CASSIGPTLEGTAVSYEQYF.

This clonotype was detected a few times. The rearrangement joins TRBV20-1 to TRBJ2-3; 8 bases fit TRBD2. Germline V gene data show CDR1 as DFQATT and CDR2 as SNEGSKA (reference sequence). CDR3 length equals 15 residues. V shed 3 bases and J 3 bases; nucleotides not matched to a gene: 8. In DNA, the CDR3 is TGCAGTGCTAGGGGGAGCGGGAGAGGGACAGATACGCAGTATTTT. Translation gives CSARGSGRGTDTQYF.

The chain combines TRBV6-4 with TRBJ1-3; D gene ambiguous. V dropped 8 bases and J dropped 0 bases, with 2 bases sitting between them. The length of the CDR3 is 11 residues. Germline V gene lookup returns CDR1 MRHNA and CDR2 SNTAGT. This CDR3 is CASDSGNTIYF. The DNA of the CDR3 is TGTGCCAGCGACTCTGGAAACACCATATATTTT.